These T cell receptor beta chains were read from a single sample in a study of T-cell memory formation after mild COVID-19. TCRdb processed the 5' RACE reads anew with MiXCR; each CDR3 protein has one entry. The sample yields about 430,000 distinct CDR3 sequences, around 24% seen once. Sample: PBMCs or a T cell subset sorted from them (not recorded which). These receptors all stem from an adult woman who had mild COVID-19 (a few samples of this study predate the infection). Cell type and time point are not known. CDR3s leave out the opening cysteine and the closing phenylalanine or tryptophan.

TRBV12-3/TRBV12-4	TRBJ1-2	ASSPESYYGYT
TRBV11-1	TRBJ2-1	ASRSPGLSYNEQF
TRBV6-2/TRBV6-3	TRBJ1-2	ASSYTTGYGYT
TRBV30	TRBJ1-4	AWSVLDTLGNEKLF
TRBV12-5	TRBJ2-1	ASGLLGFSNEQF
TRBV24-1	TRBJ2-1	ATSDLQPYNEQF
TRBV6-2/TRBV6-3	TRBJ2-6	ASSSTVVPASGANVLT
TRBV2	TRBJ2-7	ASMPPSYEQY
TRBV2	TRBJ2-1	ASSTLAGVEQF
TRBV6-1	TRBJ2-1	ASSEQRTEQF
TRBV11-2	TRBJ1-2	ASSLAYGSYGYT
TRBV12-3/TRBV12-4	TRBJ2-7	ASGLGQGGYEQY
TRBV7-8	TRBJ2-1	ASSQSREVEL
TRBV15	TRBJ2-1	ATSRRGYNEQF
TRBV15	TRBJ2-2	ATSELEIGELF
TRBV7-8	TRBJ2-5	ASRPNRQGQETQY
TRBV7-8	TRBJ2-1	ASSLVGPGGPRRNEQF
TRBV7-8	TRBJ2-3	ASSLALSRTDTQY
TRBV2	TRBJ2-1	ASSEGTSGGHEQF
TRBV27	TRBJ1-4	ASSLSQGFGEKLF
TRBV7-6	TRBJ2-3	ATTPTRGRTDTQY
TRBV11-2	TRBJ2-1	ASSALSGSTYNEQF
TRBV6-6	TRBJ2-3	AGGSSDTQY
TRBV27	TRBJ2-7	ASSPDRVGYEQY
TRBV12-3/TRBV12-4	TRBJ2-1	ASGGVETSGLNEQF
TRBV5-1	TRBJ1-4	ASSLTAGANEKLF
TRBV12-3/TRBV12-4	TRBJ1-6	ASSLSRSLH
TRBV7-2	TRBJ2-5	ASSFSGSSGTQY
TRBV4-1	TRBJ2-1	ASSQVGVGSYNEQF
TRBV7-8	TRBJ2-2	ASSLARGIRTGELF
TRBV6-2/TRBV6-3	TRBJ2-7	ASSHTDRARSEQY
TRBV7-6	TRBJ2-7	ASSLRLGSAEQY
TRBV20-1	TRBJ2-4	SARGQGVNIQY
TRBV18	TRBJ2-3	ASTTGGAVADTQY
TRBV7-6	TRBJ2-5	ASSPGRGRETQY
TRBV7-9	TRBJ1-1	ASSSGQGAGTEAF
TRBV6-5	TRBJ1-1	ASTWGANTEAF
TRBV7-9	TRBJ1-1	ASSYPGGGEAF
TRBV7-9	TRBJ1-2	ASSSIGQGGYGYT
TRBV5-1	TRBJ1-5	ASSSSGAPNQPQH
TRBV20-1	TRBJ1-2	SVSPWTGIEGYT
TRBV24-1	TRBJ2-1	ATSDSSGSGDEQF
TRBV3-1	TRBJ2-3	ASSPRSGLGTDTQY
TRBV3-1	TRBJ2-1	ASSQSDPLF
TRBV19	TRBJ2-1	ASSYAQGAGEQF